The 32 T cell receptor beta chains below all came from one sample that was sequenced in a study of identical twins. Using its own MiXCR run on the 5' RACE reads, TCRdb lists one record per CDR3 protein. This table holds about 920,000 distinct CDR3 sequences, roughly an eighth found once. This same sample was also part of a study on yellow fever vaccine responses in identical twins.

The sample consisted of PBMCs. All receptors derive from a woman between 18 and 29 years old in good health.

The V gene is TRBV29-1, the J gene TRBJ2-7; TRBD1 might be the D (6 bases). Germline CDR1 and CDR2: SQVTM and ANQGSEA. The CDR3 is 14 amino acids. The germline V and J ends were trimmed by 7 bases and 2 bases, with 18 bases remaining between them. The CDR3 protein is CSETQGADPYEQYF. In nucleotides, the CDR3 is TGCAGCGAGACACAGGGAGCGGATCCCTACGAGCAGTACTTC.

This clonotype came up many times. The chain combines TRBV5-1 with TRBJ2-2, with 10 bases aligning to TRBD2. The CDR3 extends over 16 amino acids. Per the germline V gene, CDR1 is SGHRS and CDR2 is YFSETQ. With 2 bases clipped from V and 6 bases from J, the junction kept 7 bases outside the gene matches. In nucleotides, the CDR3 is TGCGCCAGCAGCTTTGATAGCGGGAGGCTCCCCGGGGAGCTGTTTTTT. Protein sequence: CASSFDSGRLPGELFF.

This clonotype was seen a handful of times. This chain links TRBV7-8 with TRBJ2-3; no clear D. Trimming removed 3 bases at V and 1 base at J, with 8 bases between. Germline lookup yields CDR1 SGHVS and CDR2 FQNEAQ. The CDR3 has 14 residues. For the CDR3, the DNA is TGTGCCAGCAGCTTCCTACGGCGCACAGATACGCAGTATTTT. As protein: CASSFLRRTDTQYF.

The chain recombines TRBV29-1 with TRBJ2-1; no reliable D call. Germline V gives CDR1 SQVTM, CDR2 ANQGSEA. The CDR3 spans 11 residues. V lost 0 bases and J lost 9, with 6 bases in between. The CDR3 DNA follows: TGCAGCGTTGAAGATCTGGGTGAGCAGTTCTTC. Protein product: CSVEDLGEQFF.

In this sample, this clonotype turned up a few times. The genes are TRBV2 and TRBJ1-1; no clear D. The length of the CDR3 is 13 residues. The V gene's germline CDR1 is SNHLY and CDR2 FYNNEI. With 1 base removed from V and 4 bases from J, the gap between germline ends came to 7 bases. CDR3 nucleotide sequence: TGTGCCAGCAGTGAAGGGCGCCCCACTGAAGCTTTCTTT. Amino acids: CASSEGRPTEAFF.

This clonotype came up a few times. The chain employs TRBV4-1 and TRBJ2-5; TRBD2 agrees at 8 bases. Per the germline V gene, CDR1 is MGHRA and CDR2 is YSYEKL. CDR3 length: 16 residues. V lost 3 bases to trimming and J lost 3 bases; unmatched junction nucleotides: 9. The CDR3 loop is CASSQDGSTSEETQYF. CDR3 DNA sequence: TGCGCCAGCAGCCAGGATGGATCGACTAGCGAAGAGACCCAGTACTTC.

This clonotype has only a few counts. J is TRBJ1-5 and V is TRBV6-1; no definite D call. V lost 10 bases and J lost 4, with 11 bases in between. Per the germline V gene, CDR1 is MNHNS and CDR2 is SASEGT. This CDR3 is built from 12 residues. As DNA, the CDR3 is TGTGCCACCTACCATGGAAATCAGCCCCAGCATTTT. This translates into CATYHGNQPQHF.

This clonotype came up a few times. V usage is TRBV20-1 and J usage is TRBJ2-6; maybe TRBD2 (5 bases). The CDR3 consists of 15 residues. The germline V and J ends were trimmed by 2 bases and 3 bases, with 11 bases remaining between them. Per the germline V gene, CDR1 is DFQATT and CDR2 is SNEGSKA (reference sequence). The CDR3 coding sequence is TGCAGTGCTAGACTCTTCGCGGGTGGGGCCAACGTCCTGACTTTC. This codes for CSARLFAGGANVLTF.

The gene calls are TRBV7-8 and TRBJ1-5; no reliable D call. CDR1 is SGHVS and CDR2 is FQNEAQ in the germline V gene. The CDR3 totals 14 residues. V lost 7 bases and J 5 bases, leaving 15 bases between the germline ends. The DNA for the CDR3 is TGTGCCAGCAACAGAGGTGAGAGGGATCAGCCCCAGCATTTT. Its protein product is CASNRGERDQPQHF.

This chain uses TRBV7-9 with TRBJ1-1, with a weak D call TRBD1 (5 bases). CDR1 and CDR2 (germline): SEHNR, FQNEAQ (reference sequence). The CDR3 runs to 14 residues. Trimming shortened V by 3 bases and J by 1 base, and 9 bases separated the two germline ends. CDR3 sequence: CASSFQGANTEAFF. In nucleotides, the CDR3 is TGTGCCAGCAGCTTTCAGGGTGCGAACACTGAAGCTTTCTTT.

V is TRBV7-9 and J is TRBJ2-3; D gene unclear. Germline loops: CDR1 SEHNR, CDR2 FQNEAQ (reference sequence). Trimming shortened V by 5 bases and J by 3 bases, and 12 bases separated the two germline ends. The CDR3 consists of 14 residues. The CDR3 loop is CASSTWQITDTQYF. The CDR3 DNA reads as TGTGCCAGCAGCACGTGGCAGATTACAGATACGCAGTATTTT.

This clonotype was seen only a few times. The chain couples TRBV3-1 to TRBJ2-2; tentatively, D is TRBD2 (6 bases). V was cut by 2 bases and J by 6 bases, with 7 bases left in between. This CDR3 contains 13 residues. CDR1 and CDR2 from the germline V gene are LGHDT and YNNKEL (reference sequence). Here the CDR3 DNA reads TGTGCCAGCAGCCAACGACTAGCCGGGGAGCTGTTTTTT. The encoded protein is CASSQRLAGELFF. The full variable domain, with the rest looked up from reference TRBV3-1 and TRBJ2-2, is DTAVSQTPKYLVTQMGNDKSIKCEQNLGHDTMYWYKQDSKKFLKIMFSYNNKELIINETVPNRFSPKSPDKAHLNLHINSLELGDSAVYFCASSQRLAGELFFGEGSRLTVL.

This clonotype was seen a handful of times. This chain connects TRBV11-2 to TRBJ1-3; D is undetermined. With 3 bases removed from V and 0 bases from J, the gap between germline ends came to 12 bases. Germline values: CDR1 SGHAT, CDR2 FQNNGV. This CDR3 has 16 amino acids. As DNA, the CDR3 is TGTGCCAGCAGCTTTTCGTTGGCGCGCTCTGGAAACACCATATATTTT. It translates to CASSFSLARSGNTIYF.

This chain connects TRBV10-3 to TRBJ2-2; 9 bases match TRBD2. Germline V lookup: CDR1 ENHRY, CDR2 SYGVKD. This CDR3 has 15 amino acids. The trim removed 4 bases at V and 6 bases at J, leaving 6 bases unmatched. The CDR3 sequence: CAISAAGGLAGELFF. The CDR3 DNA follows: TGTGCCATCAGTGCAGCGGGAGGTCTCGCCGGGGAGCTGTTTTTT.

A remark on this clonotype: Sequence at one end of the junction differs from germline and may be a read error. V is TRBV10-3 and J is TRBJ2-1, with D hard to call. Germline V lookup: CDR1 ENHRY, CDR2 SYGVKD. The CDR3 extends over 14 amino acids. CDR3 in amino acids: CAISNQSSSNEQFF. In nucleotides, the CDR3 is TGTGCCATCTCGAACCAGAGCTCCTCCAATGAGCAGTTCTTC.

The rearrangement joins TRBV6-2 or TRBV6-3 to TRBJ2-7, with 10 bases fitting TRBD2. This CDR3 has 14 amino acids. J lost 5 bases, V lost 6 bases, and 7 bases had no gene match. Germline CDR1 and CDR2: MNHEY and SVGEGT. CDR3 in DNA: TGTGCCAGCAGAAACGGACTAGCGGTCCACGAGCAGTACTTC. This encodes CASRNGLAVHEQYF.

This clonotype was seen a few times. The chain joins TRBV20-1 to TRBJ2-5; D is perhaps TRBD1 (5 bases). Germline V gene sequence: CDR1 DFQATT, CDR2 SNEGSKA (reference sequence). The germline V and J ends were trimmed by 4 bases and 5 bases, with 26 bases remaining between them. CDR3 length equals 17 residues. CDR3 sequence reads: CSAIPARVVGNWETQYF. CDR3 sequence (DNA): TGCAGTGCTATCCCGGCCAGGGTTGTCGGTAATTGGGAGACCCAGTACTTC.

CDR3 sequence: CASGRQGEKLFF. In DNA form, the CDR3 reads TGTGCCAGCGGCCGACAGGGGGAAAAACTGTTTTTT. V gene TRBV27 combines with J gene TRBJ1-4, with 8 bases that match TRBD1. The CDR3 has 12 amino acids. Germline CDR1 MNHEY, CDR2 SMNVEV (reference sequence). Trimming took 8 bases from V and 8 from J; bases not matched to a gene: 4. The full variable domain, with the rest looked up from reference TRBV27 and TRBJ1-4, is EAQVTQNPRYLITVTGKKLTVTCSQNMNHEYMSWYRQDPGLGLRQIYYSMNVEVTDKGDVPEGYKVSRKEKRNFPLILESPSPNQTSLYFCASGRQGEKLFFGSGTQLSVL.

The rearrangement uses TRBV4-1 and TRBJ2-3, with 7 bases identical to TRBD1. CDR1 MGHRA and CDR2 YSYEKL come from the germline V gene. This CDR3 comprises 16 residues. Trimming cost V 5 bases and J 0 bases; bases outside gene matches: 8. CDR3 in DNA: TGCGCCAGCAGCTCGCGGACAGGAATAAGCACAGATACGCAGTATTTT. Protein sequence: CASSSRTGISTDTQYF.

This clonotype has only a few counts. The chain couples TRBV12-3 or TRBV12-4 to TRBJ2-1; TRBD2 matches 8 bases. Trimming at V came to 3 bases and at J to 7 bases, leaving 14 bases not matched to a gene. This CDR3 comprises 17 residues. CDR3 nucleotides: TGTGCCAGCAGTTTGGGAAACGAGGGGGGCGGGGGGAATGAGCAGTTCTTC. Protein: CASSLGNEGGGGNEQFF.

This clonotype occurred a few times. CDR3 sequence reads: CSASVPRETQYF. In nucleotides, the CDR3 is TGCAGTGCTAGTGTCCCTCGAGAGACCCAGTACTTC. V gene TRBV20-1 combines with J gene TRBJ2-5; no firm D call. There are 12 residues in the CDR3. The germline CDR1 and CDR2 sequences are DFQATT and SNEGSKA (reference sequence). The V and J ends lost 3 bases and 4 bases respectively, with 9 bases between them.

This sequence joins TRBV10-1 and TRBJ2-3; 11 bases align to TRBD2. J lost 4 bases, V lost 0 bases, and 6 bases had no gene match. The germline CDR1 and CDR2 sequences are WNHNN and SYGVQD (reference sequence). This CDR3 region has 17 residues. CDR3 in amino acids: CASSESKLAGGADTQYF. Written as DNA, the CDR3 is TGCGCCAGCAGTGAGTCGAAGCTAGCGGGAGGTGCAGATACGCAGTATTTT.

This rearrangement joins TRBV19 to TRBJ1-5; the D is unclear. CDR3 length equals 14 residues. CDR1 is LNHDA, CDR2 SQIVND, per germline (reference sequence). The V end was cut by 5 bases, the J end by 0 bases, with 8 bases between. The CDR3 protein is CASSPQDSNQPQHF. The CDR3 DNA is TGTGCCAGTAGTCCTCAGGATAGCAATCAGCCCCAGCATTTT. Filled out from reference TRBV19 and TRBJ1-5, the complete variable domain reads DGGITQSPKYLFRKEGQNVTLSCEQNLNHDAMYWYRQDPGQGLRLIYYSQIVNDFQKGDIAEGYSVSREKKESFPLTVTSAQKNPTAFYLCASSPQDSNQPQHFGDGTRLSIL.

The V and J genes are TRBV6-1 and TRBJ2-2; 10 bases line up with TRBD1. The ends lost 7 bases at V and 3 bases at J; junction bases unmatched: 5. The germline CDR1 and CDR2 sequences are MNHNS and SASEGT. The CDR3 covers 15 residues. The CDR3 DNA sequence: TGTGCCAGCAATAAGGGACAGGGGCACACCGGGGAGCTGTTTTTT. Protein product: CASNKGQGHTGELFF.

This chain links TRBV11-1 with TRBJ2-1, with D perhaps TRBD2 (6 bases). With 1 base removed from V and 9 bases from J, the gap between germline ends came to 16 bases. CDR3 length: 15 residues. Germline assignment: CDR1 SGHAT and CDR2 FQDESV (reference sequence). CDR3 residues: CASSLGVHDGSEQFF. The CDR3 nucleotides read TGTGCCAGCAGCTTAGGAGTACACGACGGGAGTGAGCAGTTCTTC.

This clonotype was picked up many times. The chain combines TRBV6-6 with TRBJ2-1; D remains ambiguous. CDR3 length equals 13 residues. Trimming pared 0 bases from V and 10 bases from J, leaving 10 bases between. Germline CDR1 is MNHNY and CDR2 is SVGAGI (reference sequence). CDR3 residues: CASSYSTRQEQFF. The CDR3 DNA reads as TGTGCCAGCAGTTACTCGACGCGTCAAGAGCAGTTCTTC.

CDR3 region: CASSDRPPNNVLTF. In DNA, the CDR3 is TGTGCCAGCAGTGACAGGCCCCCTAACAACGTCCTGACTTTC. V gene TRBV2 combines with J gene TRBJ2-6; D is unclear. Trimming pared 3 bases from V and 9 bases from J, leaving 12 bases between. Looked up from germline, CDR1 is SNHLY and CDR2 is FYNNEI. The CDR3 totals 14 residues.

The rearrangement joins TRBV20-1 to TRBJ2-5, with 11 positions matching TRBD1. Germline V gene lookup returns CDR1 DFQATT and CDR2 SNEGSKA (reference sequence). The CDR3 totals 16 residues. V lost 6 bases to trimming and J lost 5 bases; unmatched junction nucleotides: 14. The CDR3 nucleotides are TGCAGTGCGCAGATCGGGGACAGGGGGTTATGGGAGACCCAGTACTTC. It translates to CSAQIGDRGLWETQYF.

The chain carries TRBV5-1 and TRBJ2-3, with D hard to call. The germline CDR1 and CDR2 sequences are SGHRS and YFSETQ. V dropped 6 bases and J dropped 2 bases, with 13 bases sitting between them. The CDR3 totals 14 residues. The CDR3 is CASIPGQPTDTQYF. CDR3 sequence (DNA): TGCGCCAGCATCCCGGGCCAGCCCACAGATACGCAGTATTTT.

This clonotype was found many times. This chain joins TRBV5-1 and TRBJ2-5; 9 bases line up with TRBD2. CDR1 is SGHRS, CDR2 YFSETQ, per germline. Unmatched junction bases numbered 3, after V lost 2 bases and J lost 1 base. The CDR3 contains 15 residues. The CDR3 nucleotides are TGCGCCAGCAGCTTTAGCGGGGGCCTCCAAGAGACCCAGTACTTC. Residues: CASSFSGGLQETQYF. Looking up the rest from reference TRBV5-1 and TRBJ2-5 gives the full variable domain: KAGVTQTPRYLIKTRGQQVTLSCSPISGHRSVSWYQQTPGQGLQFLFEYFSETQRNKGNFPGRFSGRQFSNSRSEMNVSTLELGDSALYLCASSFSGGLQETQYFGPGTRLLVL.

This clonotype was seen repeatedly, ten times or more. The rearrangement uses TRBV12-3 or TRBV12-4 and TRBJ1-6; no clear D. V lost 5 bases and J 7 bases, leaving 3 bases between the germline ends. This CDR3 spans 11 amino acids. This chain's CDR3 is CASSRNSPLHF. CDR3 in DNA: TGTGCCAGCAGTCGGAATTCACCCCTCCACTTT.

The chain links TRBV6-1 to TRBJ2-1, with 7 bases matching TRBD2. CDR3 length: 15 amino acids. In germline, CDR1 is MNHNS, CDR2 SASEGT. The trim removed 4 bases at V and 4 bases at J, leaving 7 bases unmatched. This chain's CDR3 is CASSAGRGYYNEQFF. DNA for the CDR3: TGTGCCAGCAGTGCGGGGCGGGGGTATTACAATGAGCAGTTCTTC.